Listed here are 10 T cell receptor beta chains from one sample, sequenced in a study of Graves' ophthalmopathy and Graves' hyperthyroidism. Investigators amplified TCR beta CDR3 regions from RNA transcripts. HTBI primers served in a first-round RT-PCR, which a second-round multiplex PCR followed. TCRdb ran MiXCR on the multiplex PCR reads and lists one entry per CDR3 protein. The sample lists a few hundred thousand distinct CDR3 sequences, 15% to 20% occurring once. The material sequenced was peripheral blood. The receptors shown here come from an adult man with Graves' ophthalmopathy.

With regard to this clonotype: One junction end does not reproduce the germline sequence, and a read error may be involved. The chain carries TRBV6-1 and TRBJ2-4, with D possibly being TRBD2 (5 bases). Germline values: CDR1 MNHNS, CDR2 SASEGT. This CDR3 contains 17 residues. The CDR3 is CASTGKPGVWSNNIQYF. The CDR3 nucleotides are TGTGCCAGTACCGGGAAACCCGGCGTGTGGTCCAATAACATTCAGTACTTC.

This clonotype was seen ten or more times. The rearrangement joins TRBV6-1 to TRBJ2-5; the D is unclear. The germline CDR1 and CDR2 sequences are MNHNS and SASEGT. This CDR3 contains 13 residues. The V end was cut by 3 bases, the J end by 5 bases, with 10 bases between. For the CDR3, the DNA is TGTGCCAGCAGTGACGACCTCGCGGAGACCCAGTACTTC. Residues: CASSDDLAETQYF.

This clonotype was observed at least ten times. The CDR3 is CASSFLIGQSNQPQHF. In DNA form, the CDR3 reads TGTGCCAGCAGTTTTCTTATAGGGCAAAGCAATCAGCCCCAGCATTTT. The V call is TRBV2, the J call TRBJ1-5; no definite D call. Germline values: CDR1 SNHLY, CDR2 FYNNEI. The ends were cut back, 5 bases at V and 1 base at J, with 15 bases in the middle. This CDR3 is 16 amino acids long.

This clonotype came up many times. For the CDR3, the DNA is TGTGCCAGCAGGGGGGTGGGGGAGACCCAGTACTTC. Translating gives CASRGVGETQYF. J is TRBJ2-5 and V is TRBV12-3 or TRBV12-4, with D perhaps being TRBD1 or TRBD2 (5 bases each). CDR3 length: 12 residues. V was shortened by 6 bases and J by 5 bases, with 10 bases between the two germline ends.

This clonotype was counted at least ten times. The rearrangement links TRBV5-1 to TRBJ2-7; D gene unclear. The CDR3 runs 14 residues. Germline V lookup: CDR1 SGHRS, CDR2 YFSETQ. V shed 0 bases and J shed 0 bases, with 7 bases lying between them. In DNA form, the CDR3 reads TGCGCCAGCAGCTTGGATCCTAACTCCTACGAGCAGTACTTC. Translating gives CASSLDPNSYEQYF.

This clonotype was counted at least ten times. The chain recombines TRBV2 with TRBJ2-7; no reliable D call. The V end lost 6 bases, the J end lost 6 bases, and 9 bases lay between the germline ends. The CDR3 contains 11 residues. Germline V gives CDR1 SNHLY, CDR2 FYNNEI. This CDR3 is CASRGVSEQYF. The CDR3 bases are TGTGCCAGCAGGGGTGTTAGCGAGCAGTACTTC. Combining the CDR3 with reference TRBV2 and TRBJ2-7 gives the whole variable domain EPEVTQTPSHQVTQMGQEVILRCVPISNHLYFYWYRQILGQKVEFLVSFYNNEISEKSEIFDDQFSVERPDGSNFTLKIRSTKLEDSAMYFCASRGVSEQYFGPGTRLTVT.

Ten or more counts support this clonotype. The gene calls are TRBV7-8 and TRBJ1-5; 7 positions agree with TRBD1. The V and J ends lost 1 base and 4 bases, in that order; junction bases with no gene match: 13. Germline V gene sequence: CDR1 SGHVS, CDR2 FQNEAQ. The CDR3 is 18 residues long. The CDR3 coding sequence is TGTGCCAGCAGCTTAGGTCGGAACCCGGCAGGGGGAAATCAGCCCCAGCATTTT. This translates into CASSLGRNPAGGNQPQHF.

This clonotype was found many times. This sequence joins TRBV6-1 and TRBJ1-5; D is ambiguous. This CDR3 has 13 residues. Trimming pared 9 bases from V and 6 bases from J, leaving 15 bases between. The germline gives CDR1 MNHNS, CDR2 SASEGT. In DNA, the CDR3 is TGTGCCAGTTCCCCGGGCTTACTTCAGCCCCAGCATTTT. Protein sequence: CASSPGLLQPQHF.

Notes on this clonotype: Given a much more abundant clone one base away, this may be a read error. V usage is TRBV4-1 and J usage is TRBJ1-2, with 9 bases that match TRBD1. The V segment lost 7 bases and the J segment 4 bases; nucleotides outside the gene matches: 16. The CDR3 has 17 amino acids. From germline, CDR1 is MGHRA and CDR2 YSYEKL. CDR3 residues: CASITSVPGQGPYGYTF. Here the CDR3 DNA reads TGCGCCAGCATCACCTCGGTACCGGGACAGGGCCCCTATGGCTACACCTTC.

This clonotype showed up many times. The chain links TRBV6-1 to TRBJ1-1; perhaps TRBD1 as D (6 bases). V shed 4 bases and J shed 5 bases, with 17 bases lying between them. Germline V CDR1 and CDR2: MNHNS, SASEGT. The CDR3 has 15 amino acids. The CDR3 nucleotides read TGTGCCAGCAGTGGTTCGGGGGGCCTGGGGACTGAAGCTTTCTTT. It translates to CASSGSGGLGTEAFF.